This T cell receptor (beta chain) appears in the sequencing data of a study of control samples from healthy donors and cancer patients. Some clones are missing from TCRdb's copy, which holds only in-frame ones; the method was immunoSEQ multiplex PCR. The sample lists roughly 150,000 clones; 93% were seen once. This receptor was identified in a man in his forties or fifties in good health. What was sequenced was blood.

The CDR3 DNA reads as TGTGCCACCAGGGACATGAACACTGAAGCTTTCTTT. Its protein is CATRDMNTEAFF. The rearrangement uses TRBV28 and TRBJ1-1, with D perhaps TRBD1 (6 bases). The germline V gene encodes CDR1 MDHEN and CDR2 SYDVKM. Trimming shortened V by 10 bases and J by 0 bases, and 9 bases separated the two germline ends. This CDR3 has 12 residues.